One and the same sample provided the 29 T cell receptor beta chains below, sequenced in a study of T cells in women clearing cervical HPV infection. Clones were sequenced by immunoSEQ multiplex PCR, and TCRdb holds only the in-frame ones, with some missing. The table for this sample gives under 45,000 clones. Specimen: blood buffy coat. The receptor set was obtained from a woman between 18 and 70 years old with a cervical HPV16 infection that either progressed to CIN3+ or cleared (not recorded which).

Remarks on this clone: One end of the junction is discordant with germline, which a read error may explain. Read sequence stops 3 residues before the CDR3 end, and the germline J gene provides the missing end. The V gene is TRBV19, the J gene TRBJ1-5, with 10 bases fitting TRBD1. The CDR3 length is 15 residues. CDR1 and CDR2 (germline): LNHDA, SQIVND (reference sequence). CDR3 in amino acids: CASRIGTGAYQPQHF. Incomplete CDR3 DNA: TGTGCCAGTAGGATAGGGACAGGGGCTTATCAGCCC.

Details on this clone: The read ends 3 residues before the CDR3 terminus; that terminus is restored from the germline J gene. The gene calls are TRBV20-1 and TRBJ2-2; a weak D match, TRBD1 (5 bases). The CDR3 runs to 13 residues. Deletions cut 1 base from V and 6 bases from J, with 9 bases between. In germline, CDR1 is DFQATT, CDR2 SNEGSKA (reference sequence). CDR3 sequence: CSARGAGPGELFF. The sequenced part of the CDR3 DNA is TGCAGTGCTAGAGGTGCAGGGCCCGGGGAG.

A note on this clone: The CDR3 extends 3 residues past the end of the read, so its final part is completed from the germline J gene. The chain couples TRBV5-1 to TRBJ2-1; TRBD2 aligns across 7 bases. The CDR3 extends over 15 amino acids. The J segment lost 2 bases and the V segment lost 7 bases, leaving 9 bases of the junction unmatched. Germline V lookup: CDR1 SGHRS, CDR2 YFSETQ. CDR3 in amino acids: CASLEAGQPYNEQFF. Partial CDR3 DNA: TGCGCCAGCCTCGAAGCGGGGCAACCCTACAATGAG.

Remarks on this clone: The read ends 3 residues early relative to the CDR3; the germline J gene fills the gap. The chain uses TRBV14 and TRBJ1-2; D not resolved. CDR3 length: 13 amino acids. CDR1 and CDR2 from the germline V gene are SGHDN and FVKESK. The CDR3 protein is CASSHPPGRGYTF. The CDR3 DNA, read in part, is TGTGCCAGCAGCCACCCCCCGGGGAGAGGC.

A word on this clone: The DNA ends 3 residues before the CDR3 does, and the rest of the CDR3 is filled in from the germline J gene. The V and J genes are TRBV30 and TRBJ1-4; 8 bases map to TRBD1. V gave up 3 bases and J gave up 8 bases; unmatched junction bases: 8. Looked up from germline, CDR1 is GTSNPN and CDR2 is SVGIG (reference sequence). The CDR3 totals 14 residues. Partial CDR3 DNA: TGTGCCTGGAGCCAAGACAGGGGAGGCGAAAAA. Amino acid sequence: CAWSQDRGGEK. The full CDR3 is CAWSQDRGGEKLFF. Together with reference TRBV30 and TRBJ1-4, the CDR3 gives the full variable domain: SQTIHQWPATLVQPVGSPLSLECTVEGTSNPNLYWYRQAAGRGLQLLFYSVGIGQISSEVPQNLSASRPQDRQFILSSKKLLLSDSGFYLCAWSQDRGGEKLFFGSGTQLSVL.

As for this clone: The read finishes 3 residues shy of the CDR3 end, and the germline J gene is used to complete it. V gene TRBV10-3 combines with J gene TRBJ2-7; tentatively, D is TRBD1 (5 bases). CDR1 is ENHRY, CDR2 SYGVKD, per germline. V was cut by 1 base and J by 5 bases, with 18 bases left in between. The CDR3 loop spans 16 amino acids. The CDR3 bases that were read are TGTGCCATCAGTGAGTTAACAGGATTCTCTCGAGACGAG. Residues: CAISELTGFSRDE. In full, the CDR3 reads CAISELTGFSRDEQYF.

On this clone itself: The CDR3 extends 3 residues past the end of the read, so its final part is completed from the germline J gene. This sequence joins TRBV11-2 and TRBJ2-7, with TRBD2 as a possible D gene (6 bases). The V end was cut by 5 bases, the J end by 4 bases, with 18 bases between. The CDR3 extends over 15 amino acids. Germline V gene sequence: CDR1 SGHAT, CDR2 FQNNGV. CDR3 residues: CASSPRGRSNYEQYF. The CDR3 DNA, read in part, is TGTGCCAGCAGCCCCCGGGGGAGGTCCAATTACGAG.

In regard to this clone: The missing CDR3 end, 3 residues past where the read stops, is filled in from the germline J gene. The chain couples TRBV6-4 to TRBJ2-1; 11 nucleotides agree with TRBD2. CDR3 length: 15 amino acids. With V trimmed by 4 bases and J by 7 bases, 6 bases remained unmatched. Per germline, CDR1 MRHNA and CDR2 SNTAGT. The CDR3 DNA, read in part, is TGTGCCAGCAGTGTGCTAGCGGGAGGAGGGAATGAG. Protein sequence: CASSVLAGGGNE. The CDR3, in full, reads CASSVLAGGGNEQFF.

The CDR3 sequence: CASSQVGGRTYNEQFF. The sequenced CDR3 bases are TGCGCCAGCAGCCAAGTGGGCGGGAGGACCTACAATGAG. J is TRBJ2-1 and V is TRBV4-1; 8 bases align to TRBD2. The read ends 3 residues before the CDR3 terminus; that terminus is restored from the germline J gene. The germline V gene has CDR1 MGHRA and CDR2 YSYEKL. This CDR3 has 16 residues. Unmatched junction bases numbered 4, after V lost 1 base and J lost 2 bases.

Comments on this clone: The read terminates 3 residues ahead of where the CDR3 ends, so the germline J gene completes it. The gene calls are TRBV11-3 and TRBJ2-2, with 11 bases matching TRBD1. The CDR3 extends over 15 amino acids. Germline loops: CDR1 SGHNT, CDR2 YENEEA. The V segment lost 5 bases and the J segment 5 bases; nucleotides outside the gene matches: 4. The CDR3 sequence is CASSPRDRGTGELFF. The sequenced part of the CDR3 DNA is TGTGCCAGCAGCCCCCGGGACAGGGGGACCGGGGAG. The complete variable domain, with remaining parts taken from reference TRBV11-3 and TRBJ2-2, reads EAGVVQSPRYKIIEKKQPVAFWCNPISGHNTLYWYLQNLGQGPELLIRYENEEAVDDSQLPKDRFSAERLKGVDSTLKIQPAELGDSAVYLCASSPRDRGTGELFFGEGSRLTVL.

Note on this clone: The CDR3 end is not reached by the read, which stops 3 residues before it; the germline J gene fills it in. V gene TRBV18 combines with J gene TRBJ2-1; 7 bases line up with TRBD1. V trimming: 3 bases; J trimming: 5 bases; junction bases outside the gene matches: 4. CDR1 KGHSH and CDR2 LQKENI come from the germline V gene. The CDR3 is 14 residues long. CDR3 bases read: TGTGCCAGCTCACCCCGGGACAGAGACAATGAG. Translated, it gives CASSPRDRDNE. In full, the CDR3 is CASSPRDRDNEQFF. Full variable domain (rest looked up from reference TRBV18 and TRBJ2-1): NAGVMQNPRHLVRRRGQEARLRCSPMKGHSHVYWYRQLPEEGLKFMVYLQKENIIDESGMPKERFSAEFPKEGPSILRIQQVVRGDSAAYFCASSPRDRDNEQFFGPGTRLTVL.

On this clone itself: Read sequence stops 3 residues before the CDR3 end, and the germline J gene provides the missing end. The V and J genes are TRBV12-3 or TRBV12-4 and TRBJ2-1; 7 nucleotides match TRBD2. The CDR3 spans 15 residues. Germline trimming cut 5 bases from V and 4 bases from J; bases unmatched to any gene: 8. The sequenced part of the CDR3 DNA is TGTGCCAGCAGTCCCCTTAGCGGGTCATACAATGAG. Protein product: CASSPLSGSYNE. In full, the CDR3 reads CASSPLSGSYNEQFF.

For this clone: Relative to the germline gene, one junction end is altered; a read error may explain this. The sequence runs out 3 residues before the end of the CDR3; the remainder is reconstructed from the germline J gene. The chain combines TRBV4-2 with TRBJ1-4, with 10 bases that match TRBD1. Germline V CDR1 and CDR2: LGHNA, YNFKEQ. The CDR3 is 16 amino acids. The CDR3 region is CASSQAPGTGDEKLFF. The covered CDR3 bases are TGCGCCAGCAGCCAAGCTCCCGGGACAGGGGATGAAAAA.

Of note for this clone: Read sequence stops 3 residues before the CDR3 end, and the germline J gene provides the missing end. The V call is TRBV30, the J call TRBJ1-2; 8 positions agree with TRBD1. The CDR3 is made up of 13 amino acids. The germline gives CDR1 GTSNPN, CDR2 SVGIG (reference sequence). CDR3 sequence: CAESGQGALVYTF. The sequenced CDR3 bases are TGTGCCGAGTCGGGCCAGGGGGCGTTGGTC.

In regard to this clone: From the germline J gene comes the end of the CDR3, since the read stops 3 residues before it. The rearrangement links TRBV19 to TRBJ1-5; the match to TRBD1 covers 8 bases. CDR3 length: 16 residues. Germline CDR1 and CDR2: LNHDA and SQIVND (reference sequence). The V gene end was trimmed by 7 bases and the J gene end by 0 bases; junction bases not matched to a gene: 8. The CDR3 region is CASTGGTGHSNQPQHF. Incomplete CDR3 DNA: TGTGCCAGTACAGGCGGGACAGGTCATAGCAATCAGCCC.

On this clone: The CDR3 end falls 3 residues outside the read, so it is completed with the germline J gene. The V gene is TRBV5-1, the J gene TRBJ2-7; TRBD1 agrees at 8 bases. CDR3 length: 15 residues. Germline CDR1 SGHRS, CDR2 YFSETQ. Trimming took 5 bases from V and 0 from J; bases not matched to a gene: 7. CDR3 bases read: TGCGCCAGCAGTGACCGGACAGGGAGCTCCTACGAG. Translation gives CASSDRTGSSYE. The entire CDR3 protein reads CASSDRTGSSYEQYF.

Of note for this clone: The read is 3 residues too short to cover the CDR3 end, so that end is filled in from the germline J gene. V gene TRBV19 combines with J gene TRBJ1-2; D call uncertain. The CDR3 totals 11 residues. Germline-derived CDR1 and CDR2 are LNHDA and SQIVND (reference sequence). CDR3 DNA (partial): TGTGCCAGTAGTATTTACAATGAC. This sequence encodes CASSIYND. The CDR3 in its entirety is CASSIYNDYTF. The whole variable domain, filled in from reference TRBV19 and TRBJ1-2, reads DGGITQSPKYLFRKEGQNVTLSCEQNLNHDAMYWYRQDPGQGLRLIYYSQIVNDFQKGDIAEGYSVSREKKESFPLTVTSAQKNPTAFYLCASSIYNDYTFGSGTRLTVV.

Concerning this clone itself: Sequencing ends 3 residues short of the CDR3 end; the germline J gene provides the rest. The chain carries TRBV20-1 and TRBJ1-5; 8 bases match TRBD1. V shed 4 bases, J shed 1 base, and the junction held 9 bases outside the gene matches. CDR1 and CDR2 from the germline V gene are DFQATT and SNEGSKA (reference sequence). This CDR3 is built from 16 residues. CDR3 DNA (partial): TGCAGTGCTAAGGACAGGGACCCCCAGAGCAATCAGCCC. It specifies CSAKDRDPQSNQP. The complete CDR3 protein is CSAKDRDPQSNQPQHF.

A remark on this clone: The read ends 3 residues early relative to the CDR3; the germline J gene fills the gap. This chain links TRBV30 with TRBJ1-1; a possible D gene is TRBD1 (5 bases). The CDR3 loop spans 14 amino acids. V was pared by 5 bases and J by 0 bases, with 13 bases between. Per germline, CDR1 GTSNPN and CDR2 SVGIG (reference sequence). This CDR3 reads CAWVSGILNTEAFF. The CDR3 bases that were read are TGTGCCTGGGTTTCAGGGATCCTGAACACTGAA. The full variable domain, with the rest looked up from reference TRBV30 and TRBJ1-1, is SQTIHQWPATLVQPVGSPLSLECTVEGTSNPNLYWYRQAAGRGLQLLFYSVGIGQISSEVPQNLSASRPQDRQFILSSKKLLLSDSGFYLCAWVSGILNTEAFFGQGTRLTVV.

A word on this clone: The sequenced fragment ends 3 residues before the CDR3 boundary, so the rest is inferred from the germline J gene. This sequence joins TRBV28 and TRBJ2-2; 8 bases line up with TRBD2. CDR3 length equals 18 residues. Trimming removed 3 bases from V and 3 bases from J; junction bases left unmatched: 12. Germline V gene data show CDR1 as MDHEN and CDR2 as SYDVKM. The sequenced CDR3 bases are TGTGCCAGCAGTTTTCCCTCCCCGAAGACTAGCGACACCGGGGAG. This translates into CASSFPSPKTSDTGE. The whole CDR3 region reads CASSFPSPKTSDTGELFF.

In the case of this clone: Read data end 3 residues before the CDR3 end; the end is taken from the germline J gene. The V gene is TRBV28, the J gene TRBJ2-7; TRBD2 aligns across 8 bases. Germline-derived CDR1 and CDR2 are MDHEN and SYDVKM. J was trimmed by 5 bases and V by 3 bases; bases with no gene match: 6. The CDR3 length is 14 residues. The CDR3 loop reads CASSFPGLADEQYF. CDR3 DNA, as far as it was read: TGTGCCAGCAGTTTCCCTGGACTAGCAGACGAG. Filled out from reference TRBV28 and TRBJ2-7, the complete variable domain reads DVKVTQSSRYLVKRTGEKVFLECVQDMDHENMFWYRQDPGLGLRLIYFSYDVKMKEKGDIPEGYSVSREKKERFSLILESASTNQTSMYLCASSFPGLADEQYFGPGTRLTVT.

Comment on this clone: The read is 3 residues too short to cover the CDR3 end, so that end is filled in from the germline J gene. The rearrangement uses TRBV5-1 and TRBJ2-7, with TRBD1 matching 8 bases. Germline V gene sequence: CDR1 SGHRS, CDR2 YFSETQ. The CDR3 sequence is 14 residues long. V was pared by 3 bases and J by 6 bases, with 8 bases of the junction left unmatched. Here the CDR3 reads CASSSMDRASEQYF. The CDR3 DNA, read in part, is TGCGCCAGCAGCTCCATGGACAGGGCGAGCGAG. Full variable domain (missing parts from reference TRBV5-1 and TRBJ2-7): KAGVTQTPRYLIKTRGQQVTLSCSPISGHRSVSWYQQTPGQGLQFLFEYFSETQRNKGNFPGRFSGRQFSNSRSEMNVSTLELGDSALYLCASSSMDRASEQYFGPGTRLTVT.

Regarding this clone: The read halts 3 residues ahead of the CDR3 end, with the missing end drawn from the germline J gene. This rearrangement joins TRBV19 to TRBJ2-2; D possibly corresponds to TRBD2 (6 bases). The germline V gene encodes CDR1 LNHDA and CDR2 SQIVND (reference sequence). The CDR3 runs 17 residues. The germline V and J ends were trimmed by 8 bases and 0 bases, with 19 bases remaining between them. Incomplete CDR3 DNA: TGTGCCAGTTCAAAAAGGCCCGGAGGGGCGAACACCGGGGAG. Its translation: CASSKRPGGANTGE. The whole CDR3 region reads CASSKRPGGANTGELFF.

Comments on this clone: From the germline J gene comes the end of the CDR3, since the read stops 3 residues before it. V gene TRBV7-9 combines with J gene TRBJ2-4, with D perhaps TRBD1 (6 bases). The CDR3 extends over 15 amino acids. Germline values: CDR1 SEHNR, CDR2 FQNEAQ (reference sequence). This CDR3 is CASSLGTTTNYGQYF. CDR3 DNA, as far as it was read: TGTGCCAGCAGCTTGGGGACAACTACTAACTATGGT.

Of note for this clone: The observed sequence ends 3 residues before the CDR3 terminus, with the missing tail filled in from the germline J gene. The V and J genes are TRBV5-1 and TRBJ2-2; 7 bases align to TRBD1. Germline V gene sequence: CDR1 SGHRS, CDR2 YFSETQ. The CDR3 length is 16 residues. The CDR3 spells CASSLRRGLSNEKLFF. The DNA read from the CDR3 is TGCGCCAGCAGCTTGAGAAGGGGGCTATCTAATGAAAAG.

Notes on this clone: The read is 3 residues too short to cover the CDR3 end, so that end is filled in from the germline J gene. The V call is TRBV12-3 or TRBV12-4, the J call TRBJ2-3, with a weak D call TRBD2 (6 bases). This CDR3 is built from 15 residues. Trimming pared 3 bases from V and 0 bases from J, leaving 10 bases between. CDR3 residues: CASSFGGTSTDTQYF. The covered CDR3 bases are TGTGCCAGCAGTTTTGGAGGGACTAGCACAGATACG.

The CDR3 DNA, read in part, is TGTGCCAGCAGGGGGCCTGATAATTCACCC. It is translated as CASRGPDNSP. The CDR3 reads in full as CASRGPDNSPLHF. The V gene is TRBV27, the J gene TRBJ1-6, with a tentative D call TRBD1 (5 bases). The read terminates 3 residues ahead of where the CDR3 ends, so the germline J gene completes it. The CDR3 runs to 13 residues. Trimming left V 6 bases short and J 5 bases short, with 8 bases between. CDR1 is MNHEY and CDR2 is SMNVEV in the germline V gene (reference sequence).

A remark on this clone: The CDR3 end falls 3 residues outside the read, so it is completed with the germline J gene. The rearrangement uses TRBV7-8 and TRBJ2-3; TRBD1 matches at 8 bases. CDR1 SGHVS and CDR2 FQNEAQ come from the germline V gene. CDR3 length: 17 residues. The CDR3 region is CASSLQQGGYSNQPQYF. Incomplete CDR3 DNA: TGTGCCAGCAGCTTACAACAGGGGGGCTATAGCAATCAGCCG.

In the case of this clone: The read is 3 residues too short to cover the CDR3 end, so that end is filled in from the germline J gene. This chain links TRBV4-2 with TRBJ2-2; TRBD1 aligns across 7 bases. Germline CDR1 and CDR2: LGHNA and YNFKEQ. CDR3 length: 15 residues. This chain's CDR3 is CASSPTGTANEKLFF. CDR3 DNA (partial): TGTGCCAGCAGCCCGACCGGGACAGCTAATGAAAAG.